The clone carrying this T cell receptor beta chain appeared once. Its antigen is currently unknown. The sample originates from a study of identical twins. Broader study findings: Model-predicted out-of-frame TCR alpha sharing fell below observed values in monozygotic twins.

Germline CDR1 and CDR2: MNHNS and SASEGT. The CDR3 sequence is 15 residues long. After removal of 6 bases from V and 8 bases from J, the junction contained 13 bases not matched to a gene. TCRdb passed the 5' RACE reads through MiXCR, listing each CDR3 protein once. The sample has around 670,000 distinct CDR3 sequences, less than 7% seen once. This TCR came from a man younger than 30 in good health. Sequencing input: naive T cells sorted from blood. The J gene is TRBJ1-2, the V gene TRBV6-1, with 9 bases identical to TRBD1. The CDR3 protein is CASRPPGQGLGGYTF. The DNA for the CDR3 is TGTGCCAGCAGACCTCCGGGACAGGGTTTGGGAGGCTACACCTTC.